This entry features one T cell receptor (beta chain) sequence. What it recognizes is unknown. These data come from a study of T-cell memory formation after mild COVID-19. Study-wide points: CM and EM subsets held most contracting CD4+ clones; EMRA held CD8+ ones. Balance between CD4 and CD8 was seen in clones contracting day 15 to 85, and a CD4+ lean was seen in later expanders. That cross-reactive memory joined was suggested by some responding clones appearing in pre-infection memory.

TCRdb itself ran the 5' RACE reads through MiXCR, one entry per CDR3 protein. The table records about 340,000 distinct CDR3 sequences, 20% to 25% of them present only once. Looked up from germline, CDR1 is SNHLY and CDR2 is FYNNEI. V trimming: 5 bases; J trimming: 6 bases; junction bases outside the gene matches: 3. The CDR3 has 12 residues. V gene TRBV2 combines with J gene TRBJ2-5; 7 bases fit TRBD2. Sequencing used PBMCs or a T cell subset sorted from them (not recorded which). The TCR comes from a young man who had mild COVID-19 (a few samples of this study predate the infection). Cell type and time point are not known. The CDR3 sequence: CASSRLAKTQYF. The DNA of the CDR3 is TGTGCCAGCAGTCGACTAGCAAAGACCCAGTACTTC.